Listed below are T cell receptor beta chains from one sample, sequenced in a study of low-dose radiotherapy and immunotherapy resistance in tumors. TCRdb re-derived calls from the reads in MiXCR, one entry per CDR3 protein. The table has approximately 70,000 distinct CDR3 sequences, around 30% seen once. Here the sequenced sample was PBMCs, taken before treatment. The receptors were sampled from a female donor with ovarian cancer. The CDR3 runs from the conserved cysteine through the conserved F or W. The order of the fields is clone size, D gene, V gene, CDR3 length, J gene, CDR3 protein, CDR3 DNA. A D gene is named only where the DNA matches it firmly. Not all rows give a size; the values are once, few, many and, for expanded clones, a class.

many	TRBD2	TRBV12-3/TRBV12-4	16	TRBJ2-3	CASSSLAGGTTDTQYF	TGTGCCAGCAGTTCCCTAGCGGGAGGGACCACAGATACGCAGTATTTT
NA	TRBD1	TRBV28	13	TRBJ2-1	CASGRQGANEQFF	TGTGCCAGCGGGAGACAGGGGGCCAATGAGCAGTTCTTC
NA	TRBD1	TRBV29-1	14	TRBJ2-7	CSVVGKGGGHEQYF	TGCAGCGTTGTCGGGAAAGGGGGCGGCCACGAGCAGTACTTC
many	TRBD1	TRBV6-2/TRBV6-3	16	TRBJ1-5	CASRPRQGKSNQPQHF	TGTGCCAGCAGACCAAGACAGGGCAAAAGCAATCAGCCCCAGCATTTT
many	TRBD1	TRBV24-1	16	TRBJ2-1	CATSGLGDRLNNEQFF	TGTGCCACCAGTGGCCTCGGGGACAGATTAAACAATGAGCAGTTCTTC
NA	NA	TRBV12-3/TRBV12-4	13	TRBJ2-7	CASSLVVPDEQYF	TGTGCCAGCAGTTTGGTTGTCCCGGACGAGCAGTACTTC
many	TRBD1	TRBV24-1	14	TRBJ1-2	CATSEATGYYGYTF	TGTGCCACCAGTGAGGCGACAGGGTACTATGGCTACACCTTC
NA	TRBD2	TRBV4-3	17	TRBJ2-3	CASSREVIAGATDTQYF	TGCGCCAGCAGCCGAGAAGTGATAGCGGGGGCAACAGATACGCAGTATTTT
once	TRBD1	TRBV19	13	TRBJ1-1	CASQQGSNTEAFF	TGTGCCAGTCAACAGGGGTCGAACACTGAAGCTTTCTTT
NA	NA	TRBV12-3/TRBV12-4	11	TRBJ2-5	CASRSSGTQYF	TGTGCCAGCAGGTCATCGGGGACCCAGTACTTC
many	NA	TRBV7-3	14	TRBJ2-7	CASSLNDRIGEQYF	TGTGCCAGCAGCTTGAATGACAGGATCGGGGAGCAGTACTTC
many	NA	TRBV30	15	TRBJ1-1	CAWSVGTGTPRQAFF	TGTGCCTGGAGTGTAGGGACCGGGACCCCCCGGCAAGCTTTCTTT
many	TRBD1	TRBV5-6	15	TRBJ1-2	CASSFGQVPHYGYTF	TGTGCCAGCAGCTTCGGACAGGTTCCTCACTATGGCTACACCTTC
many	NA	TRBV10-1	15	TRBJ2-3	CASSESLAETDTQYF	TGCGCCAGCAGTGAGTCGTTAGCGGAGACAGATACGCAGTATTTT
few	TRBD2	TRBV24-1	13	TRBJ2-7	CATRTSGGSEQYF	TGTGCCACCAGGACTAGCGGGGGAAGCGAGCAGTACTTC
many	TRBD2	TRBV7-2	15	TRBJ2-1	CASSISGRPYNEQFF	TGTGCCAGCAGCATCAGCGGGAGACCCTACAATGAGCAGTTCTTC
many	TRBD2	TRBV9	16	TRBJ2-1	CASSGGLAELDNEQFF	TGTGCCAGCAGCGGGGGACTAGCGGAACTCGACAATGAGCAGTTCTTC
few	NA	TRBV20-1	14	TRBJ2-3	CSAIGWDQHVTQYF	TGCAGTGCGATAGGTTGGGACCAACACGTTACGCAGTATTTT
many	NA	TRBV7-7	13	TRBJ2-7	CASSLDSKDEQYF	TGTGCTAGCAGCTTAGACAGTAAAGACGAGCAGTACTTC
NA	TRBD2	TRBV7-3	14	TRBJ2-1	CASSPIAGGDEQFF	TGTGCCAGCAGCCCCATAGCGGGAGGGGACGAGCAGTTCTTC
many	NA	TRBV3-1	12	TRBJ2-1	CASSPSGDEQFF	TGTGCCAGCAGCCCCTCGGGGGATGAGCAGTTCTTC
many	TRBD1	TRBV5-1	13	TRBJ2-2	CASSLDRGQELFF	TGCGCCAGCAGCTTGGACAGGGGGCAAGAACTGTTTTTT
many	NA	TRBV5-6	13	TRBJ2-2	CASSLLNTGELFF	TGTGCCAGCAGCTTGCTTAACACCGGGGAGCTGTTTTTT
many	NA	TRBV5-1	13	TRBJ2-2	CASSTVNTGELFF	TGCGCCAGCAGCACCGTGAACACCGGGGAGCTGTTTTTT
NA	NA	TRBV3-1	14	TRBJ1-5	CASSQGTSNQPQHF	TGTGCCAGCAGCCAGGGGACCAGCAATCAGCCCCAGCATTTT
many	TRBD2	TRBV3-1	16	TRBJ2-5	CASSQVLAGVGETQYF	TGTGCCAGCAGCCAAGTGCTTGCGGGGGTGGGAGAGACCCAGTACTTC
once	NA	TRBV18	15	TRBJ1-1	CASSRGGPLNTEAFF	TGTGCCAGCTCACGAGGGGGGCCCCTGAACACTGAAGCTTTCTTT
many	TRBD2	TRBV5-1	18	TRBJ2-2	CASSLKVGGGGGTGELFF	TGCGCCAGCAGCTTGAAGGTCGGCGGCGGGGGGGGAACCGGGGAGCTGTTTTTT
many	NA	TRBV5-1	16	TRBJ2-2	CASSFSRSANTGELFF	TGCGCCAGCAGCTTTTCGCGGAGTGCGAACACCGGGGAGCTGTTTTTT
many	TRBD2	TRBV11-2	20	TRBJ2-3	CASSFSREAGGPSLTDTQYF	TGTGCCAGCAGCTTTAGCCGCGAAGCGGGAGGGCCCAGTTTGACAGATACGCAGTATTTT